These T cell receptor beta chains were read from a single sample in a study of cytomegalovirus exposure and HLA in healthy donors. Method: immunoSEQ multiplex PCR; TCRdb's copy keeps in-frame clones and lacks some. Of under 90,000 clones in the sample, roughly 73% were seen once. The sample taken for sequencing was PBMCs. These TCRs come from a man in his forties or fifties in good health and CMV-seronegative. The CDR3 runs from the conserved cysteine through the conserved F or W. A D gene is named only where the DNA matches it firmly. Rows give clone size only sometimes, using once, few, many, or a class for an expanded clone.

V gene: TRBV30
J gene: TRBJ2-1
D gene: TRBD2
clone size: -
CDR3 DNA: TGTGCCTGGAGTGTACGGGGGGGACTAGCGGGAGTATCGCGACACAATGAGCAGTTCTTC
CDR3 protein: CAWSVRGGLAGVSRHNEQFF

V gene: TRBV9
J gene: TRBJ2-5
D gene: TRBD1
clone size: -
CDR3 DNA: TGTGCCAGCAGCCCTCGGACAGGTATTCAAGAGACCCAGTACTTC
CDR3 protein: CASSPRTGIQETQYF

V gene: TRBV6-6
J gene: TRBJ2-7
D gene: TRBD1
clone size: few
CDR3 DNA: TGTGCCAGCAGTTACCGGGACAGACAGTACTTC
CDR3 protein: CASSYRDRQYF

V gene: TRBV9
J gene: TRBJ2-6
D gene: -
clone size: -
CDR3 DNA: TGTGCCAGCAGCCCTCAGGGTTCTGGGGCCAACGTCCTGACTTTC
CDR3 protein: CASSPQGSGANVLTF

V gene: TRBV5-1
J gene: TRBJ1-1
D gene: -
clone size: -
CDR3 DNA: TGCGCCAGCAGCGGGACACTTAACACTGAAGCTTTCTTT
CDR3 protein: CASSGTLNTEAFF

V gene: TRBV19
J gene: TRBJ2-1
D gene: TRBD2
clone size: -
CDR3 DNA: TGTGCCAGTAGTTTGAGCGGGGGGTCCTACAATGAGCAGTTCTTC
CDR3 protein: CASSLSGGSYNEQFF

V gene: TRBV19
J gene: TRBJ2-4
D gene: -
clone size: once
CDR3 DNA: TGTGCCAGTAGTCCTACCCTAGCCAAAAACATTCAGTACTTC
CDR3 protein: CASSPTLAKNIQYF

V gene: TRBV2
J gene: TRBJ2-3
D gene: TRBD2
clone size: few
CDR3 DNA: TGTGCCAGCAGTGGAGCCGCTCTAGCGGGGGGCCGGGGGGGGTGGGATACGCAGTATTTT
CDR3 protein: CASSGAALAGGRGGWDTQYF

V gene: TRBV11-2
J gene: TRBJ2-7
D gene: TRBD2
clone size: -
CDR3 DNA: TGTGCCAGCAGCTTAGCGGGGGGGGCAGTCGCCGAGCAGTACTTC
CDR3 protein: CASSLAGGAVAEQYF

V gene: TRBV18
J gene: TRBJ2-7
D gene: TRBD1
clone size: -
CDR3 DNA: TGTGCCAGCTCACCGCCGGGACAGGGGGCGTATGAGCAGTACTTC
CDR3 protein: CASSPPGQGAYEQYF

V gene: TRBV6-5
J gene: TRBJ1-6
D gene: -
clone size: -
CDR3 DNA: TGTGCCAGCAGTTACTCGTCAGGGTCTTCACCCCTCCACTTT
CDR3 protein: CASSYSSGSSPLHF

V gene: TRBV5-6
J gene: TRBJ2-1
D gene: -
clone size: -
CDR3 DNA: TGTGCCAGCAGCTTCGGGGTGAGTTCCTACAATGAGCAGTTCTTC
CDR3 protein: CASSFGVSSYNEQFF

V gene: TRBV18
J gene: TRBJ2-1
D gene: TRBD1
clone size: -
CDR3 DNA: TGTGCCAGCTCAGGGGACAGGGAGTATAATGAGCAGTTCTTC
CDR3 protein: CASSGDREYNEQFF

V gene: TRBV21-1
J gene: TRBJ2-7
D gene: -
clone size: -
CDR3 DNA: TGTGCCAGCAGCACGCACACCGGGACAGGTTCCTACGAGCAGTACTTC
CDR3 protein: CASSTHTGTGSYEQYF

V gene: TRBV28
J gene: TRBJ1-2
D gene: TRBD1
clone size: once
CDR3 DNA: TGTGCCAGCAGCCTAGGACAGGGCTATGGCTACACCTTC
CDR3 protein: CASSLGQGYGYTF

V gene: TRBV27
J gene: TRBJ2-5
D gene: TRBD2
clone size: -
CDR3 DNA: TGTGCCAGCAGTAGCGGGGTACTTCAAGAGACCCAGTACTTC
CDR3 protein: CASSSGVLQETQYF

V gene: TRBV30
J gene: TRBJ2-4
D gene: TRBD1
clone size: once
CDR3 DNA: TGTGCCTGGAGTGGGACAGGGGAAAACATTCAGTACTTC
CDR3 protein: CAWSGTGENIQYF

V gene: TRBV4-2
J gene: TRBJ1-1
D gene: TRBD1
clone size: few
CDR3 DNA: TGTGCCAGCAGCCGACAGGGGCACACTGAAGCTTTCTTT
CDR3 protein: CASSRQGHTEAFF

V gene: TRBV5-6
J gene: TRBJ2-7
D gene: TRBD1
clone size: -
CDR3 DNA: TGTGCCAGCAGACCACAGGGGGCATCCTACGAGCAGTACTTC
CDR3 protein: CASRPQGASYEQYF

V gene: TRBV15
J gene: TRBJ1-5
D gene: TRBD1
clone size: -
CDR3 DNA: TGTGCCACCAGCAGACTACAGGGGGCCGATCAGCCCCAGCATTTT
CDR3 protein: CATSRLQGADQPQHF

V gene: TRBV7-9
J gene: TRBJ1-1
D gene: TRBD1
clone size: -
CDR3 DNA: TGTGCCAGCACCCCAAAGGACAGGGCTGAAGCTTTCTTT
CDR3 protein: CASTPKDRAEAFF

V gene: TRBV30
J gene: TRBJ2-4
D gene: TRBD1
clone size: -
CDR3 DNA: TGTGCCTGGAGTGTCGACAGGGAAAACATTCAGTACTTC
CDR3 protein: CAWSVDRENIQYF

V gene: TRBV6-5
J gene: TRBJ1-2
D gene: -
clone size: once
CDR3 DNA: TGTGCCAGCAGTTACTCGAACAATGGGGGGGCGGGAGGCTACACCTTC
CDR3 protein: CASSYSNNGGAGGYTF

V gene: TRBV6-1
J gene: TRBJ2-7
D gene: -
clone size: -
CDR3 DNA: TGTGCCAGCAGTCCAGGGAACGACGAGCAGTACTTC
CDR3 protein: CASSPGNDEQYF

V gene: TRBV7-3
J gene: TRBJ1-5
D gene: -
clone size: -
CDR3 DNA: TGTGCCAGCAGCCCGGGCGGGGGGTCCCATCAGCCCCAGCATTTT
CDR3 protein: CASSPGGGSHQPQHF

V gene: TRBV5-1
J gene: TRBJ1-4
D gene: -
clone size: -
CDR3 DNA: TGCGCCAGCAGCCCCGCGGGGAGGGGACCGGATGAAAAACTGTTTTTT
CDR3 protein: CASSPAGRGPDEKLFF

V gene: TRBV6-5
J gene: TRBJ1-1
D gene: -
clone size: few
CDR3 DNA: TGTGCCACCAACTCGGCGGGGGATACTGAAGCTTTCTTT
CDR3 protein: CATNSAGDTEAFF

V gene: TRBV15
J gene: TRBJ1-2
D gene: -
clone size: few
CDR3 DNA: TGTGCCACCAGCAGAGCGCCCGGGGGTATCTATGGCTACACCTTC
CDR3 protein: CATSRAPGGIYGYTF

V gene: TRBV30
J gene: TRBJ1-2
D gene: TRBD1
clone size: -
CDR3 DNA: TGTGCCTGGGCCCGGGACAGATATTATAGGGGCTACACCTTC
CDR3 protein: CAWARDRYYRGYTF